This TCR beta chain is drawn from a study of blood T cell repertoires in COVID-19. Study-level information: Sample material is recorded as cDNA or gDNA derived from T cells, B-cell-depleted T cells, or PBMCs.

The table came from immunoSEQ multiplex PCR; TCRdb's copy has only in-frame clones and leaves some out. The sample includes about 380,000 clones, around 90% seen only once; the top ten take more than 1%. The length of the CDR3 is 13 residues. Looked up from germline, CDR1 is MGHRA and CDR2 is YSYEKL. V lost 5 bases, J lost 6 bases, and 14 bases lay in between. Participants came from 20 to 25 US areas, aged roughly 18 to 89 years. Participant reports of clinical history set cohort assignment. Recovered participants had two consecutive negative NP/OP PCR tests, healthcare professional clearance, or symptom resolution.

The source of this sequence is a woman between 18 and 29 years old who had recovered from COVID-19. V and J are TRBV4-1 and TRBJ2-7; possible D gene TRBD2, 6 bases. The specimen sequenced was PBMCs or T cells enriched from blood (not recorded which). In DNA form, the CDR3 reads TGCGCCAGCAGCGGAGGCACTAGCAGCGAGCAGTACTTC. Protein: CASSGGTSSEQYF.